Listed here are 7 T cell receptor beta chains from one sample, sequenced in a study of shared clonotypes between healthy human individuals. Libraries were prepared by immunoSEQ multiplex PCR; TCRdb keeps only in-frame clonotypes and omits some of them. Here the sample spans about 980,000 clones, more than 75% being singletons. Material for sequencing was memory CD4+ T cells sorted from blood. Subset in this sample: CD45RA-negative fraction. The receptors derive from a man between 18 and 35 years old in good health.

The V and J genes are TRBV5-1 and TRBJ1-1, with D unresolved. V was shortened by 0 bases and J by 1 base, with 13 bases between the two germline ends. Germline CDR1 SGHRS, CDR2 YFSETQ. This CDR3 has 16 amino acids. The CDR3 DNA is TGCGCCAGCAGCTTGGGGCCTATCCGCGGGAACACTGAAGCTTTCTTT. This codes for CASSLGPIRGNTEAFF.

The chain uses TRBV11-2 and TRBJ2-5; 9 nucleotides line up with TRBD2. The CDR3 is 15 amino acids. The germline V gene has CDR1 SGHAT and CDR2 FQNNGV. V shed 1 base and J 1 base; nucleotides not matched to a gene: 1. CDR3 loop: CASSLGGGVQETQYF. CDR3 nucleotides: TGTGCCAGCAGCTTAGGCGGGGGGGTCCAAGAGACCCAGTACTTC.

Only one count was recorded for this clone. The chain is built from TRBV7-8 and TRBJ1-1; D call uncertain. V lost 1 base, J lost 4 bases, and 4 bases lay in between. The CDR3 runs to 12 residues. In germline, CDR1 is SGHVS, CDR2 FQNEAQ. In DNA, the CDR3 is TGTGCCAGCAGCTTAGTGAGCACTGAAGCTTTCTTT. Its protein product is CASSLVSTEAFF.

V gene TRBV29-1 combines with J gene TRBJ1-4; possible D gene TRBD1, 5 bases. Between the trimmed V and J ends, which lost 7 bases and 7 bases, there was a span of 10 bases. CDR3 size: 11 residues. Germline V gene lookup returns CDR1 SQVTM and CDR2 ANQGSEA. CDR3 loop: CSGGTVEKLFF. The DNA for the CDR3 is TGCAGCGGGGGGACGGTTGAAAAACTGTTTTTT. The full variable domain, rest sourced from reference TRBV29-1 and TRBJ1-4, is SAVISQKPSRDICQRGTSLTIQCQVDSQVTMMFWYRQQPGQSLTLIATANQGSEATYESGFVIDKFPISRPNLTFSTLTVSNMSPEDSSIYLCSGGTVEKLFFGSGTQLSVL.

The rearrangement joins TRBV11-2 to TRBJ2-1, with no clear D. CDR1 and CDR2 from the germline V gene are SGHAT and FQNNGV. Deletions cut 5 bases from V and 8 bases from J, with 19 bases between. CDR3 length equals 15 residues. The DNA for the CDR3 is TGTGCCAGCAGCGCGACACTTGAGGTGGTCGATGAGCAGTTCTTC. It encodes CASSATLEVVDEQFF.

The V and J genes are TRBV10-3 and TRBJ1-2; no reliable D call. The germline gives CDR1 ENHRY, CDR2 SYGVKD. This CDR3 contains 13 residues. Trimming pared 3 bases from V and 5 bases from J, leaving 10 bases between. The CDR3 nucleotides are TGTGCCATCAGTGACCGTACCCTATATGGCTACACCTTC. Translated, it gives CAISDRTLYGYTF.

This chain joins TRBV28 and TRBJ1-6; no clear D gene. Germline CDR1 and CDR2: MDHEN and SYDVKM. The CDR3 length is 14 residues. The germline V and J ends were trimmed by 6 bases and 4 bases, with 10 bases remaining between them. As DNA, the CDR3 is TGTGCCAGCAGCCCGGCGGGGTATAATTCACCCCTCCACTTT. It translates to CASSPAGYNSPLHF. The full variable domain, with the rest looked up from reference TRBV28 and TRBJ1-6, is DVKVTQSSRYLVKRTGEKVFLECVQDMDHENMFWYRQDPGLGLRLIYFSYDVKMKEKGDIPEGYSVSREKKERFSLILESASTNQTSMYLCASSPAGYNSPLHFGNGTRLTVT.